A selection of T cell receptor beta chains follows, all from one sample in a study of blood T cell repertoires in COVID-19. The protocol was immunoSEQ multiplex PCR, while the TCRdb copy is restricted to in-frame clones and leaves out a portion. The repertoire includes 200,000 to 250,000 clones, roughly 80% of them detected once, and 10% sits in the top ten. Sequencing input: peripheral blood. These receptors originate from a woman at least 80 years old with acute or convalescent COVID-19. Each CDR3 is given with its conserved first and last residue. The D gene is left open where the match is weak. Clone size is shown for a subset of rows, as once, few, many or a class of expanded clone.

DNA | CDR3 | V | D | J | size
TGTGCCAGCAGTGACAGACAGGGGCCGTGGGGCTACACCTTC | CASSDRQGPWGYTF | TRBV7-9 | TRBD1 | TRBJ1-2 | once
TGTGCCAGCAGTTACCCTGGGACTAGTGGCTTCTTCTTC | CASSYPGTSGFFF | TRBV12-3/TRBV12-4 | TRBD2 | TRBJ2-1 | -
TGTGCCAGTAGTCCCTCCCATGGGACAGGGGGAGAGCAGTACTTC | CASSPSHGTGGEQYF | TRBV19 | TRBD1 | TRBJ2-7 | once
TGTGCCAGCACCCCACGGGCTGACAGTTACTATGGCTACACCTTC | CASTPRADSYYGYTF | TRBV6-5 | - | TRBJ1-2 | -
TGTGCCAGTAGAACCACCGGGACAGGGAACACTGAAGCTTTCTTT | CASRTTGTGNTEAFF | TRBV19 | TRBD1 | TRBJ1-1 | -
TGTGCCAGCAGCCGACTAGGGGAGGACTACGAGCAGTACTTC | CASSRLGEDYEQYF | TRBV5-5 | - | TRBJ2-7 | few
TGTGCCAGCAGACCAACTAGAGGGGGCCCTAACACCGGGGAGCTGTTTTTT | CASRPTRGGPNTGELFF | TRBV7-2 | TRBD1 | TRBJ2-2 | -
TGTGCCAGCAGTTTATCCGGGAGGGCGGTACCCTATGAGCAGTTCTTC | CASSLSGRAVPYEQFF | TRBV28 | TRBD2 | TRBJ2-1 | -
TGTGCCAGCAGCTCCGGGACAGACTTGACTGAAGCTTTCTTT | CASSSGTDLTEAFF | TRBV7-2 | TRBD1 | TRBJ1-1 | once
TGTGCCAGTAGTACCCCCTTAGACAGGTACGAGCAGTACTTC | CASSTPLDRYEQYF | TRBV19 | - | TRBJ2-7 | -
TGCGCCAGCAGTCCCGGGTCCGACTCGTATGGCTACACCTTC | CASSPGSDSYGYTF | TRBV4-3 | - | TRBJ1-2 | few
TGTGCCAGCAGGATACGCCGGGTCCACGAGTATGGCTACACCTTC | CASRIRRVHEYGYTF | TRBV28 | - | TRBJ1-2 | few
TGTGCCAGCAGCGTAGGCGGGGATTACAATGAGCAGTTCTTC | CASSVGGDYNEQFF | TRBV9 | - | TRBJ2-1 | -
TGTGCCAGCAGCAGACTAGCGGGAGGGGTAGAGACCCAGTACTTC | CASSRLAGGVETQYF | TRBV6-2/TRBV6-3 | TRBD2 | TRBJ2-5 | -
TGTGCCAGCACCTGGGGGGCTAGCGGGCCCCAAGAGACCCAGTACTTC | CASTWGASGPQETQYF | TRBV28 | TRBD2 | TRBJ2-5 | -
TGTGCCAGCAGCCAAGCCCCGGGGGGTGGCTACACCTTC | CASSQAPGGGYTF | TRBV3-1/TRBV3-2 | - | TRBJ1-2 | -
TGTGCCAGCGAAGTCAACAGGGCTCCCTACGAGCAGTACTTC | CASEVNRAPYEQYF | TRBV28 | - | TRBJ2-7 | -
TGCGCCAGCAGCCAAAAAACCCCGGGAGAGCAGTACTTC | CASSQKTPGEQYF | TRBV4-1 | - | TRBJ2-7 | once
TGTGCCAGTAGTATGACCCCCTCGACAGGGTACGAGCAGTACTTC | CASSMTPSTGYEQYF | TRBV19 | TRBD1 | TRBJ2-7 | -
TGTGCCAGCAGCATTGAGGCTCTAGCGGGAGGCTACAATGAGCAGTTCTTC | CASSIEALAGGYNEQFF | TRBV5-8 | TRBD2 | TRBJ2-1 | -
TGTGCCAGCAGCCCTTACAGGGACACTGAAGCTTTCTTT | CASSPYRDTEAFF | TRBV3-1/TRBV3-2 | - | TRBJ1-1 | -
TGTGCCAGCAGCCTCCCCCCTTCCCCAGGGGGGAGATATGGCTACACCTTC | CASSLPPSPGGRYGYTF | TRBV11-2 | TRBD1 | TRBJ1-2 | -
TGTGCCAGCAGTCCCTTACGGTACGAGCAGTACTTC | CASSPLRYEQYF | TRBV28 | - | TRBJ2-7 | -
TGTGCCAGCAGAACTTTCGACAGGGCAGTCGACGAGCAGTACTTC | CASRTFDRAVDEQYF | TRBV6-5 | TRBD1 | TRBJ2-7 | -
TGTGCCAGCAGCGTAGGGGCGACAGCGAACACCGGGGAGCTGTTTTTT | CASSVGATANTGELFF | TRBV9 | - | TRBJ2-2 | -
TGTGCCTGGAGAGCTGAAAAACTGTTTTTT | CAWRAEKLFF | TRBV30 | - | TRBJ1-4 | -
TGTGCCAGCAGTTTCTGGACAGGGGACTACACCTTC | CASSFWTGDYTF | TRBV28 | TRBD1 | TRBJ1-2 | -
TGTGCCAGCAGCCAGACAGGGAACTATGGCTACACCTTC | CASSQTGNYGYTF | TRBV11-3 | TRBD1 | TRBJ1-2 | -
TGTGCCAGCAGCAAAGCCACTCAGCGGGGGAGCACAGATACGCAGTATTTT | CASSKATQRGSTDTQYF | TRBV21-1 | - | TRBJ2-3 | -
TGCGCCAGCAGCCAGAGGGGGCCGGATACTGAAGCTTTCTTT | CASSQRGPDTEAFF | TRBV4-3 | TRBD1 | TRBJ1-1 | -
TGTGCCAGCAGATTGAGGGGGATCAATCAGCCCCAGCATTTT | CASRLRGINQPQHF | TRBV27 | - | TRBJ1-5 | -
TGCGCCAGCAGGAGGACAGCTGAAGAGCAGTACTTC | CASRRTAEEQYF | TRBV5-1 | - | TRBJ2-7 | -
TGTGCCAGCAGCATCACACAGGGATCATACACTGAAGCTTTCTTT | CASSITQGSYTEAFF | TRBV11-2 | - | TRBJ1-1 | once
TGTGCCACCAGTGGACAGGGTCACACCGGGGAGCTGTTTTTT | CATSGQGHTGELFF | TRBV24-1 | TRBD1 | TRBJ2-2 | once
TGCGCCAGCAGTGAGTCTAGGACAGGGTGGACTGAAGCTTTCTTT | CASSESRTGWTEAFF | TRBV10-1 | TRBD1 | TRBJ1-1 | -
TGTGCCAGTAGTATAACGGGGACAGCCAATCCTTCGGGGGGCTACACCTTC | CASSITGTANPSGGYTF | TRBV19 | TRBD1 | TRBJ1-2 | -
TGTGCCGTTAGGGGACAGGGGCCGGGAGACTATGGCTACACCTTC | CAVRGQGPGDYGYTF | TRBV6-5 | TRBD1 | TRBJ1-2 | -
TGTGCCAGCAGTCCTGGGCTTAATTCACCCCTCCACTTT | CASSPGLNSPLHF | TRBV6-6 | - | TRBJ1-6 | -
TGTGCCAGCAGTATCCGGACAGGGTTTCCAGATACGCAGTATTTT | CASSIRTGFPDTQYF | TRBV27 | TRBD1 | TRBJ2-3 | -
TGTGCCAGCTCGAGGTCCGAGGGAAGCGGGATGTCCTACGAGCAGTACTTC | CASSRSEGSGMSYEQYF | TRBV18 | TRBD2 | TRBJ2-7 | -
TGTGCCAGTAGTCAGGACAGAAATTCACCCCTCCACTTT | CASSQDRNSPLHF | TRBV19 | - | TRBJ1-6 | few
TGTGCCAGCAGCTCGACAGGGTACAACTATGGCTACACCTTC | CASSSTGYNYGYTF | TRBV6-2/TRBV6-3 | TRBD1 | TRBJ1-2 | many
TGCGCCAGCAGCTTCCGGAACACTGAAGCTTTCTTT | CASSFRNTEAFF | TRBV5-1 | - | TRBJ1-1 | -
TGTGCCAGCAGTTTCAATTATGGGGCGGCCACCGGGGAGCTGTTTTTT | CASSFNYGAATGELFF | TRBV9 | - | TRBJ2-2 | once
TGTGCCAGCAGCTTCCTAGCGGTGAACACCGGGGAGCTGTTTTTT | CASSFLAVNTGELFF | TRBV7-9 | TRBD2 | TRBJ2-2 | once
TGTGCCAGCAAGACTAGCGGCCGAGGAGAGACCCAGTACTTC | CASKTSGRGETQYF | TRBV11-3 | TRBD2 | TRBJ2-5 | -
TGTGCCAGCAGCCGTAGCGGGGCTACAGATACGCAGTATTTT | CASSRSGATDTQYF | TRBV11-2 | TRBD2 | TRBJ2-3 | -
TGTGCCAGCAGCCAAGTCTTAGGGACAGGGACTGGCTACACCTTC | CASSQVLGTGTGYTF | TRBV4-2 | TRBD1 | TRBJ1-2 | -
TGTGCCAGCAGCCCGACTAGCGGATCAGATACGCAGTATTTT | CASSPTSGSDTQYF | TRBV5-4 | TRBD2 | TRBJ2-3 | once
TGTGCCAGCAGTCGCCAGGGGGACGAGGAAAAACTGTTTTTT | CASSRQGDEEKLFF | TRBV6-5 | TRBD1 | TRBJ1-4 | -
TGTGCCAGCAGTCCTACCCCCTACGAGCAGTACTTC | CASSPTPYEQYF | TRBV11-2 | - | TRBJ2-7 | -
TGTGCCAGCACCTACGTACAGGGCCCTAATGAAAAACTGTTTTTT | CASTYVQGPNEKLFF | TRBV2 | - | TRBJ1-4 | -
TGTGCCAGCTCACCCAGGGGACAGGGAAAAGTAGATTACAATGAGCAGTTCTTC | CASSPRGQGKVDYNEQFF | TRBV18 | TRBD1 | TRBJ2-1 | -
TGTGCCAGCAGAAGGGAGGACACCGGGGAGCTGTTTTTT | CASRREDTGELFF | TRBV2 | - | TRBJ2-2 | -
TGTGCCAGCAGTTATGGGGACAGGGGGAATTCACCCCTCCACTTT | CASSYGDRGNSPLHF | TRBV6-5 | TRBD1 | TRBJ1-6 | -
TGTGCCAGCAGCTTAGGAGAGGGGGGGCAAGAGACCCAGTACTTC | CASSLGEGGQETQYF | TRBV7-9 | - | TRBJ2-5 | -
TGTGCCTGGAGAGGGGCGAACTCCTACGAGCAGTACTTC | CAWRGANSYEQYF | TRBV30 | - | TRBJ2-7 | -
TGTGCCAGCTCACCACCGGCCAGGCTTGGCTATGGCTACACCTTC | CASSPPARLGYGYTF | TRBV18 | - | TRBJ1-2 | -
TGTGCCAGCAGCGTAGGAGGCAGGGGGTCCACTGAAGCTTTCTTT | CASSVGGRGSTEAFF | TRBV9 | TRBD1 | TRBJ1-1 | -